Sequencing of this T cell receptor (beta chain) was carried out in a study of cytomegalovirus exposure and HLA in healthy donors. At the level of the study: Early release data held around 82 million unique TCRs from HLA-typed donors.

60 Vbeta and 13 Jbeta primers were used in PCR. Sequencing used immunoSEQ multiplex PCR; TCRdb keeps in-frame clones, though not all of them. The sample lists roughly 130,000 clones; more than 80% were seen once. CDR1 is LNHDA and CDR2 is SQIVND in the germline V gene (reference sequence). The CDR3 extends over 13 amino acids. V was clipped by 4 bases and J by 6 bases; unmatched bases: 4. Regarding this clone: Its cognate antigen is unknown.

Study-wide findings and caveats: A few chains tied to CMV proved CMV antigen-specific in vitro.

The sequencing input was PBMCs. The source of this sequence is a man aged 30 to 45 in good health and CMV-seronegative. The chain employs TRBV19 and TRBJ1-1, with 8 positions matching TRBD1. The CDR3 DNA follows: TGTGCCAGTAGTAGACAGGGGTTCTCTGAAGCTTTCTTT. Amino acid sequence: CASSRQGFSEAFF. The variable domain in full, completed from reference TRBV19 and TRBJ1-1, reads DGGITQSPKYLFRKEGQNVTLSCEQNLNHDAMYWYRQDPGQGLRLIYYSQIVNDFQKGDIAEGYSVSREKKESFPLTVTSAQKNPTAFYLCASSRQGFSEAFFGQGTRLTVV.